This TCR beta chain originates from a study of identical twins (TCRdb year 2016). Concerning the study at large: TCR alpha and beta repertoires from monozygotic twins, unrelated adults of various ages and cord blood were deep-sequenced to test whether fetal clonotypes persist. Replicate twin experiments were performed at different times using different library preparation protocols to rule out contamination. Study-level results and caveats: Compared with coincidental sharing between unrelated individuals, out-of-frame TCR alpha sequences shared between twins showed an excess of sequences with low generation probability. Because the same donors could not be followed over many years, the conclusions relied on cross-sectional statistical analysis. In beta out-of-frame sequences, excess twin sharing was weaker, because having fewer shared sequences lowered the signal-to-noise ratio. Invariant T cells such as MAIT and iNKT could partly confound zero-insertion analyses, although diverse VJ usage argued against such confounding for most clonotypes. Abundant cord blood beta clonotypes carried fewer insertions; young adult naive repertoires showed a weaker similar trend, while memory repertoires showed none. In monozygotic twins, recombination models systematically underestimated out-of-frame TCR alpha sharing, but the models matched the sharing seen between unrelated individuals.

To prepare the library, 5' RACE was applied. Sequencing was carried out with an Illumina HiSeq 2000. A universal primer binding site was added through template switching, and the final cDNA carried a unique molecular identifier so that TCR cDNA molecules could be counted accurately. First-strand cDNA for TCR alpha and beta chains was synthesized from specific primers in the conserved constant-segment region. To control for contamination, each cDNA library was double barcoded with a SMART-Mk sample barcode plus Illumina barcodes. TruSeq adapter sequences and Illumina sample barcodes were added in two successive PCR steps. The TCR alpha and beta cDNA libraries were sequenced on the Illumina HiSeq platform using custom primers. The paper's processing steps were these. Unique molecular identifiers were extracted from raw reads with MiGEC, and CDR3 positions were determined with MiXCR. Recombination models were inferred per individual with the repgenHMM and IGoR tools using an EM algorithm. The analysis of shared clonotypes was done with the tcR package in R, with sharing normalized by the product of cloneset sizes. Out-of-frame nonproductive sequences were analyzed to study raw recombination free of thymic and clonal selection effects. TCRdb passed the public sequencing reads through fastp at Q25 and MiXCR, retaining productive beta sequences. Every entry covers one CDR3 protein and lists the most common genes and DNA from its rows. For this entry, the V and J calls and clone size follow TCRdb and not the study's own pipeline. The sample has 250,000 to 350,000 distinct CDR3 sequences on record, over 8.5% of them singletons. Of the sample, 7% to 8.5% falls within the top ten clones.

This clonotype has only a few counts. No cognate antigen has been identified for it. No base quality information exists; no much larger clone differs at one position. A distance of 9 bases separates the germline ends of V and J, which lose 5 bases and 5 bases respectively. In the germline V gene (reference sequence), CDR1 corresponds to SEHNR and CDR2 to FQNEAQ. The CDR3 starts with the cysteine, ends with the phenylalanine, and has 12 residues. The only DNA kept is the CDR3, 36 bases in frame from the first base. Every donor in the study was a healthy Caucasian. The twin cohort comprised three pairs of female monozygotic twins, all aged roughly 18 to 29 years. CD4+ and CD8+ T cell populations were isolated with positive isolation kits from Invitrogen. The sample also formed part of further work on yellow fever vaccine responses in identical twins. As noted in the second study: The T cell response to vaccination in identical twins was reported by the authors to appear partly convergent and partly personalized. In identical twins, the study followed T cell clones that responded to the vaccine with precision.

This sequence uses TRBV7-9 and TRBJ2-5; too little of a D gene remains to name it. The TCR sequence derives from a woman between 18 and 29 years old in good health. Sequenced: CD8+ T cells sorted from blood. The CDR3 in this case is CASSQNGETQYF. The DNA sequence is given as TGTGCCAGCAGCCAAAATGGGGAGACCCAGTACTTC.